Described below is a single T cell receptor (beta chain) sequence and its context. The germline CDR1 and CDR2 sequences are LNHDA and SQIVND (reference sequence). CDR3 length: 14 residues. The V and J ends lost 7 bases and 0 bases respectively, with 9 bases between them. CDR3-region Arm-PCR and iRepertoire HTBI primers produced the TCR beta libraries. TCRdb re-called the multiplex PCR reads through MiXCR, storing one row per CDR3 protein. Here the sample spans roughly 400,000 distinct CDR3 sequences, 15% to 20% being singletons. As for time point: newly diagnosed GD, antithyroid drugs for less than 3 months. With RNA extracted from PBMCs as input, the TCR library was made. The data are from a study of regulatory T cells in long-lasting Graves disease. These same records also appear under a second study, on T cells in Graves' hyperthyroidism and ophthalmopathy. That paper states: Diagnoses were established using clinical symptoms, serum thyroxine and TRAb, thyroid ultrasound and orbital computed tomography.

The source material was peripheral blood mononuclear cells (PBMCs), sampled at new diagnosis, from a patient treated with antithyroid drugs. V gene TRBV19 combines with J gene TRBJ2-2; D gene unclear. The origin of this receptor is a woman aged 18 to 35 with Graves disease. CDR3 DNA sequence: TGTGCCAGTAAGGTTGGCCCGAACACCGGGGAGCTGTTTTTT. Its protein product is CASKVGPNTGELFF. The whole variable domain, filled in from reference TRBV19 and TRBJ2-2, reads DGGITQSPKYLFRKEGQNVTLSCEQNLNHDAMYWYRQDPGQGLRLIYYSQIVNDFQKGDIAEGYSVSREKKESFPLTVTSAQKNPTAFYLCASKVGPNTGELFFGEGSRLTVL.